The 22 T cell receptor beta chains listed next were all sequenced from one sample in a study of T cells in Graves' hyperthyroidism and ophthalmopathy. The TCR beta CDR3 regions underwent amplification using RNA transcripts as the source. HTBI primers drove first-round RT-PCR of the TCR CDR3. Each CDR3 protein gets one entry after TCRdb re-called the multiplex PCR reads with MiXCR. The table has approximately 590,000 distinct CDR3 sequences, 15% to 18% seen once. What was sequenced was blood. The receptors derive from a woman aged 25-40 years with Graves' hyperthyroidism.

The CDR3 loop is CASSPTDGEETQYF. In DNA form, the CDR3 reads TGCGCCAGCAGCCCTACGGACGGCGAAGAGACCCAGTACTTC. The gene calls are TRBV4-1 and TRBJ2-5; no reliable D call. This CDR3 region has 14 residues. V lost 4 bases and J 3 bases, leaving 12 bases between the germline ends. CDR1 and CDR2 (germline): MGHRA, YSYEKL.

Many counts were recorded for this clonotype. This chain connects TRBV11-2 to TRBJ2-1; D call uncertain. The CDR3 is 17 amino acids. Trimming stripped 5 bases from V and 6 bases from J, with 23 bases between. Germline CDR1 reads SGHAT; CDR2 reads FQNNGV. This CDR3 is CASSLRVGWIVGNEQFF. In DNA, the CDR3 is TGTGCCAGCAGCCTGCGCGTAGGTTGGATTGTGGGCAATGAGCAGTTCTTC.

The chain joins TRBV30 to TRBJ1-4; D is unresolved. CDR3 length equals 15 residues. The germline CDR1 and CDR2 sequences are GTSNPN and SVGIG (reference sequence). Trimming took off 3 bases at V and 0 bases at J, with 11 bases between the two ends. CDR3 DNA sequence: TGTGCCTGGAGCTCAGGAGCTACAACTAATGAAAAACTGTTTTTT. Translation: CAWSSGATTNEKLFF.

The genes are TRBV19 and TRBJ2-1; perhaps TRBD2 as D (5 bases). Germline CDR1 and CDR2: LNHDA and SQIVND (reference sequence). This CDR3 region has 16 residues. Trimming stripped 0 bases from V and 7 bases from J, with 16 bases between. The CDR3 nucleotides are TGTGCCAGTAGTATAGATCCCCTAGCAAGCAGGAATGAGCAGTTCTTC. This translates into CASSIDPLASRNEQFF.

This clonotype appeared a single time. V gene TRBV5-5 combines with J gene TRBJ1-3; 8 bases are a match to TRBD1. The V segment lost 2 bases and the J segment 5 bases; nucleotides outside the gene matches: 9. The CDR3 spans 16 residues. CDR1 is SGHKS, CDR2 YYEKEE, per germline (reference sequence). The CDR3 protein is CASSFPWTGSRNTIYF. The DNA of the CDR3 is TGTGCCAGCAGCTTTCCATGGACAGGGAGTAGAAACACCATATATTTT.

This clonotype was observed a handful of times. A read error may account for a junction end that differs from germline. The CDR3 DNA reads TGTGCCAGCTGTTTCGGTGCTGCCACCGGGGAGCTGTTTTTT. This codes for CASCFGAATGELFF. This chain joins TRBV12-3 or TRBV12-4 and TRBJ2-2; D is ambiguous. This CDR3 is 14 amino acids long.

The rearrangement links TRBV5-6 to TRBJ2-4; TRBD1 matches 8 bases. The CDR3 extends over 16 amino acids. CDR1 and CDR2 (germline): SGHDT, YYEEEE. V shed 5 bases, J shed 1 base, and the junction held 8 bases outside the gene matches. Here the CDR3 reads CASSSQGARAKNIQYF. Here the CDR3 DNA reads TGTGCCAGCAGTTCTCAGGGGGCAAGGGCCAAAAACATTCAGTACTTC.

Turning to this clonotype: A much bigger clone sits one base away, suggesting this may be a read error. In this CDR3 the conserved last residue, phenylalanine or tryptophan, is missing, so a read error is likely. The chain recombines TRBV5-1 with TRBJ2-7; D unresolved. The CDR3 spans 15 residues. Trimming shortened V by 0 bases and J by 0 bases, and 10 bases separated the two germline ends. Germline lookup yields CDR1 SGHRS and CDR2 YFSETQ. CDR3 amino acids: CASSLGASSSYEQYL. The CDR3 DNA reads as TGCGCCAGCAGCTTGGGGGCTTCTAGCTCCTACGAGCAGTACCTC.

This rearrangement joins TRBV12-3 or TRBV12-4 to TRBJ1-2; D gene uncertain. The CDR3 runs 13 residues. The ends were cut back, 3 bases at V and 3 bases at J, with 8 bases in the middle. In DNA, the CDR3 is TGTGCCAGCAGTTTCGCAGGAGACTATGGCTACACCTTC. Amino acid sequence: CASSFAGDYGYTF.

This sequence joins TRBV20-1 and TRBJ2-5; 7 bases align to TRBD1. The V gene end was trimmed by 2 bases and the J gene end by 4 bases; junction bases not matched to a gene: 10. This CDR3 is built from 15 residues. Germline values: CDR1 DFQATT, CDR2 SNEGSKA (reference sequence). As DNA, the CDR3 is TGCAGTGCTAGACCCAGGACAGGTGTGGGAGAGACCCAGTACTTC. This sequence encodes CSARPRTGVGETQYF.

This clonotype came up many times. The genes are TRBV11-1 and TRBJ1-3, with D unresolved. Trimming took off 5 bases at V and 5 bases at J, with 7 bases between the two ends. The germline CDR1 and CDR2 sequences are SGHAT and FQDESV (reference sequence). CDR3 length: 12 residues. The CDR3 bases are TGTGCCAGCAGCCTCGACAGAAACACCATATATTTT. It codes for CASSLDRNTIYF.

This clonotype occurred many times. The V call is TRBV7-9, the J call TRBJ2-1; 12 bases fit TRBD2. V lost 3 bases, J lost 9 bases, and 9 bases stayed unmatched. Germline V gives CDR1 SEHNR, CDR2 FQNEAQ (reference sequence). This CDR3 region has 16 residues. DNA for the CDR3: TGTGCCAGCAGCTTGTCTAGCGGGAGGGCCGGGGGTGAGCAGTTCTTC. Its translation is CASSLSSGRAGGEQFF.

The chain links TRBV7-9 to TRBJ1-2; TRBD1 is a possible D gene (5 bases). CDR3 length equals 14 residues. The V gene lost 5 bases and the J gene lost 4 bases, with 14 bases spanning the gap. Germline lookup yields CDR1 SEHNR and CDR2 FQNEAQ (reference sequence). DNA for the CDR3: TGTGCCAGCAGCCCACCCCGGGACGTCTATGGCTACACCTTC. It encodes CASSPPRDVYGYTF.

In its sample, this clonotype was seen many times. J is TRBJ2-3 and V is TRBV28; possibly TRBD2 for D (6 bases). Trimming removed 3 bases at V and 2 bases at J, with 15 bases between. The CDR3 is 16 amino acids. Germline V gene sequence: CDR1 MDHEN, CDR2 SYDVKM. The CDR3 loop reads CASSFSGRGFTDTQYF. The CDR3 DNA reads as TGTGCCAGCAGTTTCTCCGGGAGAGGATTCACAGATACGCAGTATTTT.

The chain uses TRBV27 and TRBJ1-5, with 7 bases identical to TRBD1. V gave up 5 bases and J gave up 4 bases; unmatched junction bases: 5. This CDR3 contains 14 residues. From germline, CDR1 is MNHEY and CDR2 SMNVEV (reference sequence). CDR3 DNA: TGTGCCAGCAGTCCGGGACAGCAGAATCAGCCCCAGCATTTT. Amino acids: CASSPGQQNQPQHF.

This clonotype has ten or more counts. The chain joins TRBV6-1 to TRBJ1-5, with D unresolved. Germline V gene sequence: CDR1 MNHNS, CDR2 SASEGT. CDR3 length equals 16 residues. V was shortened by 4 bases and J by 4 bases, with 17 bases between the two germline ends. The CDR3 DNA reads as TGTGCCAGCAGTGGTCTCCATCCGGGTGGAAATCAGCCCCAGCATTTT. It is translated as CASSGLHPGGNQPQHF.

In this sample, this clonotype turned up many times. The gene calls are TRBV10-3 and TRBJ1-1; 8 positions match TRBD1. The CDR3 loop spans 15 amino acids. Trimming took 8 bases from V and 10 from J; bases not matched to a gene: 18. CDR1 is ENHRY and CDR2 is SYGVKD in the germline V gene. The CDR3 DNA reads TGTGCCATCGCTACAGGGGGTAACCCTCTGAGCGGAGCTTTCTTT. Protein sequence: CAIATGGNPLSGAFF.

This clonotype appeared many times. This rearrangement joins TRBV28 to TRBJ2-3; D is undetermined. The V gene's germline CDR1 is MDHEN and CDR2 SYDVKM. V dropped 6 bases and J dropped 1 base, with 14 bases sitting between them. The CDR3 consists of 15 residues. CDR3 amino acids: CASRTTTPGTDTQYF. The CDR3 DNA reads TGTGCCAGCAGGACAACAACACCAGGCACAGATACGCAGTATTTT.

The rearrangement links TRBV7-2 to TRBJ1-2; D gene uncertain. Germline-derived CDR1 and CDR2 are SGHTA and FQGNSA. The CDR3 loop spans 15 amino acids. V was pared by 4 bases and J by 1 base, with 13 bases between. This chain's CDR3 is CASSSPGRVNYGYTF. The CDR3 nucleotides are TGTGCCAGCAGCTCGCCCGGGAGGGTTAACTATGGCTACACCTTC.

This clonotype was counted at least ten times. V usage is TRBV28 and J usage is TRBJ2-1, with 8 positions matching TRBD1. The CDR3 runs 15 residues. With 6 bases clipped from V and 6 bases from J, the junction kept 10 bases outside the gene matches. CDR1 and CDR2 from the germline V gene are MDHEN and SYDVKM. In nucleotides, the CDR3 is TGTGCCAGCAGCCATTCGGGACAGGCTAGCAATGAGCAGTTCTTC. Translating gives CASSHSGQASNEQFF.

This clonotype was seen many times. The genes are TRBV11-2 and TRBJ2-1; 11 nucleotides match TRBD2. The V and J ends lost 5 bases and 2 bases, in that order; junction bases with no gene match: 2. The germline V gene has CDR1 SGHAT and CDR2 FQNNGV. The CDR3 length is 15 residues. The CDR3: CASSVAGGPYNEQFF. As DNA, the CDR3 is TGTGCCAGCAGCGTAGCGGGAGGGCCCTACAATGAGCAGTTCTTC.

Of note for this clonotype: This clone may be a read error of a much larger clone one base away. The chain couples TRBV29-1 to TRBJ2-1; TRBD2 aligns across 8 bases. This CDR3 spans 16 amino acids. Germline V gives CDR1 SQVTM, CDR2 ANQGSEA. The V gene end was trimmed by 2 bases and the J gene end by 8 bases; junction bases not matched to a gene: 14. This chain's CDR3 is CSVEWTGGAEYDEQFF. CDR3 DNA sequence: TGCAGCGTTGAATGGACGGGAGGGGCCGAATACGATGAGCAGTTCTTC.